These T cell receptor beta chains were read from a single sample in a study of T cell repertoires in cytomegalovirus infection. TCRdb reprocessed the reads with MiXCR, giving one entry per CDR3 protein. There are hundreds of thousands of distinct CDR3 sequences in the sample; roughly a third occur only once, and around 15% lies in the top ten. These receptors' targets are unknown. Sequenced material: cultured CD8+ T cells from PBMCs, taken from culture after CMV antigen stimulation. These receptors originate from a human donor in good health (CMV status not recorded). Some clones in this sample may be carry-over from other donors' samples. The conserved cysteine and the conserved F or W are not part of the CDR3 here. Fields, in order: CDR3 protein, D gene, J gene, V gene. The D gene is left open where the match is weak.

CDR3aa: ASSFVYPPGLADTQY; d_gene: -; j_gene: TRBJ2-3; v_gene: TRBV5-4
CDR3aa: SVEQGNAGETQY; d_gene: -; j_gene: TRBJ2-5; v_gene: TRBV29-1
CDR3aa: ASSQGTPEAF; d_gene: -; j_gene: TRBJ1-1; v_gene: TRBV14
CDR3aa: ASSSYRESYEQY; d_gene: -; j_gene: TRBJ2-7; v_gene: TRBV7-9
CDR3aa: ASSSSRRTQY; d_gene: -; j_gene: TRBJ2-5; v_gene: TRBV11-2
CDR3aa: ASSQNPEPRHNEQF; d_gene: -; j_gene: TRBJ2-1; v_gene: TRBV4-1
CDR3aa: ASSEPGQNQPQH; d_gene: -; j_gene: TRBJ1-5; v_gene: TRBV10-2
CDR3aa: ARMDRGRAEAF; d_gene: TRBD1; j_gene: TRBJ1-1; v_gene: TRBV2
CDR3aa: ASSPGRHNSPLH; d_gene: -; j_gene: TRBJ1-6; v_gene: TRBV27
CDR3aa: ASSFVPGTDTQY; d_gene: -; j_gene: TRBJ2-3; v_gene: TRBV27
CDR3aa: AISELRGSYEQY; d_gene: -; j_gene: TRBJ2-7; v_gene: TRBV10-3
CDR3aa: ASSLEVRLGNTIY; d_gene: -; j_gene: TRBJ1-3; v_gene: TRBV7-2
CDR3aa: ASSRDRTGANVLT; d_gene: -; j_gene: TRBJ2-6; v_gene: TRBV4-3
CDR3aa: SVVFQAPAGELF; d_gene: -; j_gene: TRBJ2-2; v_gene: TRBV29-1
CDR3aa: ASSVMTGELF; d_gene: -; j_gene: TRBJ2-2; v_gene: TRBV4-1
CDR3aa: SSILAGGTDTQY; d_gene: TRBD2; j_gene: TRBJ2-3; v_gene: TRBV6-1
CDR3aa: ASSSPVGSGWGYT; d_gene: -; j_gene: TRBJ1-2; v_gene: TRBV7-9
CDR3aa: ASSLRDSYQETQY; d_gene: -; j_gene: TRBJ2-5; v_gene: TRBV7-8
CDR3aa: ASILTGREGGRDGYT; d_gene: -; j_gene: TRBJ1-2; v_gene: TRBV5-4
CDR3aa: ASSLDGFAANYGYT; d_gene: -; j_gene: TRBJ1-2; v_gene: TRBV7-2
CDR3aa: ASSLKGGFDTQY; d_gene: -; j_gene: TRBJ2-3; v_gene: TRBV27
CDR3aa: ASSSSGRNNYRYT; d_gene: -; j_gene: TRBJ1-2; v_gene: TRBV12-3/TRBV12-4
CDR3aa: ASSYPRGEEETQY; d_gene: TRBD2; j_gene: TRBJ2-5; v_gene: TRBV6-6
CDR3aa: ASSLSERETQY; d_gene: -; j_gene: TRBJ2-5; v_gene: TRBV27
CDR3aa: ASSAGLGYEQY; d_gene: -; j_gene: TRBJ2-7; v_gene: TRBV10-1
CDR3aa: ASTQGVNTEAF; d_gene: -; j_gene: TRBJ1-1; v_gene: TRBV12-3/TRBV12-4
CDR3aa: ASRDLTRPLNTEAF; d_gene: -; j_gene: TRBJ1-1; v_gene: TRBV2
CDR3aa: ATQSGSNQPQH; d_gene: -; j_gene: TRBJ1-5; v_gene: TRBV7-9
CDR3aa: ASSFSAQQAMNTEAF; d_gene: -; j_gene: TRBJ1-1; v_gene: TRBV7-9
CDR3aa: ASSPRDRENTDTQY; d_gene: TRBD1; j_gene: TRBJ2-3; v_gene: TRBV7-9
CDR3aa: ASSLEGANEQF; d_gene: -; j_gene: TRBJ2-1; v_gene: TRBV12-3/TRBV12-4
CDR3aa: ATGTGSTDTQY; d_gene: TRBD1; j_gene: TRBJ2-3; v_gene: TRBV5-6
CDR3aa: ASIFQGRLDSPLH; d_gene: -; j_gene: TRBJ1-6; v_gene: TRBV2
CDR3aa: ATTYARQSEAF; d_gene: -; j_gene: TRBJ1-1; v_gene: TRBV15
CDR3aa: ASSLEAGGYSYEQY; d_gene: TRBD2; j_gene: TRBJ2-7; v_gene: TRBV7-8
CDR3aa: ASSPGGGVF; d_gene: -; j_gene: TRBJ2-1; v_gene: TRBV28
CDR3aa: AVLPGTSQIHSSTDTQY; d_gene: -; j_gene: TRBJ2-3; v_gene: TRBV27
CDR3aa: ASNDAFQETQY; d_gene: -; j_gene: TRBJ2-5; v_gene: TRBV7-8
CDR3aa: ASPGVTGELF; d_gene: -; j_gene: TRBJ2-2; v_gene: TRBV19